This T cell receptor beta chain was observed in a study of cytomegalovirus exposure and HLA in healthy donors. 13 Jbeta primers and 60 Vbeta primers were used for the PCR. Clones were read by immunoSEQ multiplex PCR, and TCRdb kept only the in-frame ones, dropping some. The sample lists some 90,000 clones, approximately 75% occurring once. This CDR3 has 13 residues. The germline V gene has CDR1 SGHRS and CDR2 YFSETQ. Trimming took 4 bases from V and 7 from J, leaving 14 bases between them. Study conclusions and caveats: Prior analysis indicated that the majority of TCR beta V segments exhibited productivity approximately 87% or approximately 30% of the time. Cytomegalovirus association was listed for 150 to 200 TCR beta chains. The study dropped some indistinguishable V segments, TRBV6-2 and TRBV6-3 among them. Roughly uniform sequencing depth across donors was assumed, possibly incorrectly.

Worth noting for this clone: The antigen is unknown.

The sequence was obtained from a female donor in good health and CMV-seropositive. The rearrangement links TRBV5-1 to TRBJ1-2; unclear D gene. Sequencing was performed on PBMCs. The CDR3 nucleotides are TGCGCCAGCAGCCATGACCGGGAGGGTGGCTACACCTTC. Residues: CASSHDREGGYTF.